The source of this TCR beta chain is a study of cytomegalovirus exposure and HLA in healthy donors. The PCR had 60 Vbeta and 13 Jbeta primers. The method was immunoSEQ multiplex PCR; TCRdb's version includes in-frame clones alone and lacks a portion of them. The sample records roughly 120,000 clones, roughly four fifths being singletons. The germline V and J ends were trimmed by 5 bases and 2 bases, with 10 bases remaining between them. Per germline, CDR1 MNHEY and CDR2 SVGAGI. The CDR3 covers 13 residues. Sequenced: PBMCs. The clonotype originates from a male donor in good health and CMV-seropositive. The V and J genes are TRBV6-5 and TRBJ2-7; a weak D match, TRBD1 (6 bases). DNA of the CDR3: TGTGCCAGCAGTGGGGACACAACCTACGAGCAGTACTTC. Its translation: CASSGDTTYEQYF.